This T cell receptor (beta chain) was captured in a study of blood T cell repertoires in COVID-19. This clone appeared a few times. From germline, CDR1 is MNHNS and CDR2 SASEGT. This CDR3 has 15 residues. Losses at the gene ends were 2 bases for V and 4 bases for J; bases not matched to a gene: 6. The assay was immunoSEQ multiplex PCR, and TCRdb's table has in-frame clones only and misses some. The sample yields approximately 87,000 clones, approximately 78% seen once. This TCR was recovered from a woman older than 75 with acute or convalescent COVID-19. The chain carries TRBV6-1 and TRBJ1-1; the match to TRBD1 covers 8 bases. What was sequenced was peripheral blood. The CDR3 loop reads CASSENQGALTEAFF. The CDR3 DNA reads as TGTGCCAGCAGTGAAAATCAGGGGGCGCTCACTGAAGCTTTCTTT.